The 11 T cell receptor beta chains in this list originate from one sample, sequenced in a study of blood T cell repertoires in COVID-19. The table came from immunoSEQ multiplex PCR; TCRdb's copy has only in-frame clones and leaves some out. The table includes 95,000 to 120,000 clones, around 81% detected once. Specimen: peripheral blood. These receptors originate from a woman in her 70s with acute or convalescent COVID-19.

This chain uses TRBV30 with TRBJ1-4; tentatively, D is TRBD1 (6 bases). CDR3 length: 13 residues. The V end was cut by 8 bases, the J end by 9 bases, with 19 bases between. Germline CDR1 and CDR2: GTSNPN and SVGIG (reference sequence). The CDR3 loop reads CAGGVTGTQKLFF. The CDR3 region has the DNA TGTGCCGGGGGGGTTACCGGGACACAAAAACTGTTTTTT. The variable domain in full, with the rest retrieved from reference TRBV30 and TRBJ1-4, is SQTIHQWPATLVQPVGSPLSLECTVEGTSNPNLYWYRQAAGRGLQLLFYSVGIGQISSEVPQNLSASRPQDRQFILSSKKLLLSDSGFYLCAGGVTGTQKLFFGSGTQLSVL.

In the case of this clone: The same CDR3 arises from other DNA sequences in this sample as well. The DNA of the CDR3 is TGCGCCAGCAGCTTGGGGCAGGGAAACGAAAAACTGTTTTTT. Translating it yields CASSLGQGNEKLFF. This chain connects TRBV5-1 to TRBJ1-4; tentative D call: TRBD1 (5 bases). The CDR3 totals 14 residues. V dropped 0 bases and J dropped 8 bases, with 11 bases sitting between them. Per germline, CDR1 SGHRS and CDR2 YFSETQ.

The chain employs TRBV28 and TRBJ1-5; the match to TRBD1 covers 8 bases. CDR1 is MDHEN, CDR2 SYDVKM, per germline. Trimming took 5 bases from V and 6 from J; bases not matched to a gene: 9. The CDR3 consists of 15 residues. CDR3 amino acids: CASSLQGVTVQPQHF. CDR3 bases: TGTGCCAGCAGTCTACAGGGGGTTACGGTTCAGCCCCAGCATTTT.

The CDR3 bases are TGTGCCAGCATCACAACCAGCGGGGTAGTGTTCTTC. Amino acids: CASITTSGVVFF. The rearrangement links TRBV6-5 to TRBJ2-1; TRBD2 aligns across 7 bases. Germline CDR1 and CDR2: MNHEY and SVGAGI. The V segment lost 7 bases and the J segment 15 bases; nucleotides outside the gene matches: 12. The CDR3 length is 12 residues.

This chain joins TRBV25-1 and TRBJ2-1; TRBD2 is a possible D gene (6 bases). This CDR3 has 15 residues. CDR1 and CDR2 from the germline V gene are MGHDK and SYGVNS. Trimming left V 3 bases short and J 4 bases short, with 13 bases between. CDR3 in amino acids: CASSDRRDSYNEQFF. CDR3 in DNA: TGTGCCAGCAGTGATCGTAGGGACTCATACAATGAGCAGTTCTTC.

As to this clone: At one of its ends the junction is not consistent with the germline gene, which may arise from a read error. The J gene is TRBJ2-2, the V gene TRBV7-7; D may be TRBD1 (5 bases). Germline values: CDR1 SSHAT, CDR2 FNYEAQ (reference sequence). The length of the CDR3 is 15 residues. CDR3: CASSPGAGNTGELFF. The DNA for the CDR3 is TGTGCTAGCAGCCCTGGGGCAGGAAACACCGGGGAGCTGTTTTTT. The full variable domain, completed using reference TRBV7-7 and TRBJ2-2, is GAGVSQSPRYKVTKRGQDVTLRCDPISSHATLYWYQQALGQGPEFLTYFNYEAQPDKSGLPSDRFSAERPEGSISTLTIQRTEQRDSAMYRCASSPGAGNTGELFFGEGSRLTVL.

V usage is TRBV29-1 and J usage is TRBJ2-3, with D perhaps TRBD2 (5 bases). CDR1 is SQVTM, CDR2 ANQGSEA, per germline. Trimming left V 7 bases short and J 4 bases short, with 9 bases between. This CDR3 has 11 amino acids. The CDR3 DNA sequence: TGCAGCGCTAGCTGGGCAGATACGCAGTATTTT. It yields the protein CSASWADTQYF.

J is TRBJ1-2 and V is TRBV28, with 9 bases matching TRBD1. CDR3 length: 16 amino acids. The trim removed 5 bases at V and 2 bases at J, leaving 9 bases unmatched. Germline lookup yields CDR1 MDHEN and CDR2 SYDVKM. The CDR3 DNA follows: TGTGCCAGCAGTCGAGGACAGGGGAGGCCAAACTATGGCTACACCTTC. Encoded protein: CASSRGQGRPNYGYTF.

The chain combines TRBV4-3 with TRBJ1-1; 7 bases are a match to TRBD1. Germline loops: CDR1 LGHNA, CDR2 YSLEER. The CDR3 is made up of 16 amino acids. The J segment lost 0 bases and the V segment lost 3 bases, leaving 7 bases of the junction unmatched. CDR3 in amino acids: CASSHSDRVLNTEAFF. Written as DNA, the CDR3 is TGCGCCAGCAGCCACAGTGACAGGGTTTTGAACACTGAAGCTTTCTTT.

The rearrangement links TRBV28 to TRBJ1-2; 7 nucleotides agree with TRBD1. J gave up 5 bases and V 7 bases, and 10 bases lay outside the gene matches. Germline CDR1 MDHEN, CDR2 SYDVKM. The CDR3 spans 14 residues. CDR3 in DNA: TGTGCCAGCACCCGACAGGGCGCGTATTATGGCTACACCTTC. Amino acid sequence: CASTRQGAYYGYTF.

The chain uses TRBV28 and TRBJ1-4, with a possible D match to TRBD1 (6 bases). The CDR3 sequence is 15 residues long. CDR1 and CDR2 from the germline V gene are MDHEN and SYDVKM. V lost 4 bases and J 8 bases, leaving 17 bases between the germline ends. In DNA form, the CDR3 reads TGTGCCAGCAGTTCCAGACAGGCCGGGACGGAAAAACTGTTTTTT. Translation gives CASSSRQAGTEKLFF.